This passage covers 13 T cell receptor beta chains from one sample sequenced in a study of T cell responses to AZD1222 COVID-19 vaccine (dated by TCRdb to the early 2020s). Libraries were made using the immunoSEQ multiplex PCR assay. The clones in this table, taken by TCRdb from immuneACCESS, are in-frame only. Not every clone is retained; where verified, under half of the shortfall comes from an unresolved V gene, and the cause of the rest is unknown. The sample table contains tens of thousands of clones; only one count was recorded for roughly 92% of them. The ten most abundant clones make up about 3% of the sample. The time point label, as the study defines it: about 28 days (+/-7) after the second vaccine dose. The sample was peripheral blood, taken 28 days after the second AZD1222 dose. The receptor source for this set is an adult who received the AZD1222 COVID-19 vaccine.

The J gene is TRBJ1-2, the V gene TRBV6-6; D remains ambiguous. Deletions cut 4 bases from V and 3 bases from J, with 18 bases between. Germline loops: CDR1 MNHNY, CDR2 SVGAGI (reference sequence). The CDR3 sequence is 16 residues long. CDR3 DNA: TGTGCCAGCAGTTCCTCCGGGCCCTTGACGGACTATGGCTACACCTTC. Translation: CASSSSGPLTDYGYTF.

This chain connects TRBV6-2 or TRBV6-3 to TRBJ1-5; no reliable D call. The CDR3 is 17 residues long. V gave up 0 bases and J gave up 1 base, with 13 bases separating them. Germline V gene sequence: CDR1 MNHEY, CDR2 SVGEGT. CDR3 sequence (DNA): TGTGCCAGCAGTTACTCGACGTGGGCGGTAAGCAATCAGCCCCAGCATTTT. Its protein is CASSYSTWAVSNQPQHF.

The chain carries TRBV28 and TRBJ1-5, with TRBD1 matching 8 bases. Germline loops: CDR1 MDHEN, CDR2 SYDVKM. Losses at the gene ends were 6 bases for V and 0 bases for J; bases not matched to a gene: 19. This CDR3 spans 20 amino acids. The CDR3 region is CASSTTRGQGRSTSNQPQHF. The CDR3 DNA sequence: TGTGCCAGCAGCACGACCCGCGGACAGGGCCGGTCCACTAGCAATCAGCCCCAGCATTTT.

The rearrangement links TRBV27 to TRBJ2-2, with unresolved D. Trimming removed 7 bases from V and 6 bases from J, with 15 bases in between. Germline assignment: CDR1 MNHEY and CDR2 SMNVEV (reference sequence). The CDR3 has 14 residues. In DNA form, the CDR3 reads TGTGCCAGCAAGGGCAGGTCTTCCGCCGGGGAGCTGTTTTTT. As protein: CASKGRSSAGELFF.

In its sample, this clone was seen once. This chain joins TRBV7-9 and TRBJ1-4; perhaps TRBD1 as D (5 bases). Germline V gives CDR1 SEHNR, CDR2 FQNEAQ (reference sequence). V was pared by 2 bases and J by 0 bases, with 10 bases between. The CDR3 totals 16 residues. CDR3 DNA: TGTGCCAGCAGCTTAACTGGGGGTGCAACTAATGAAAAACTGTTTTTT. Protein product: CASSLTGGATNEKLFF.

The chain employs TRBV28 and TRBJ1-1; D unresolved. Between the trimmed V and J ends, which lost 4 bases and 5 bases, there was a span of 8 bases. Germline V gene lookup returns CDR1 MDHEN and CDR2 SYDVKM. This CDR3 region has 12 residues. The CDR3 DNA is TGTGCCAGCAGTTCCAAGCGGACTGAAGCTTTCTTT. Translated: CASSSKRTEAFF.

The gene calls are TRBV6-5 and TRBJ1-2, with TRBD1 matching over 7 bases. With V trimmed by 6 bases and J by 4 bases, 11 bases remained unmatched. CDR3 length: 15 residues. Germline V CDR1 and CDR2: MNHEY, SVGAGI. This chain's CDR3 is CASSPLRGRVYGYTF. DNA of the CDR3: TGTGCCAGCAGCCCCCTGAGGGGGCGCGTCTATGGCTACACCTTC.

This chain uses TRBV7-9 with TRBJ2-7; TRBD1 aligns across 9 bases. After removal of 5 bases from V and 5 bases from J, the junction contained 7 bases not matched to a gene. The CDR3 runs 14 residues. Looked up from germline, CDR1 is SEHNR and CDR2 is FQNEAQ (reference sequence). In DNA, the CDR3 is TGTGCCAGCAGCAGTACAGGGGGCAAGAACGAGCAGTACTTC. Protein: CASSSTGGKNEQYF.

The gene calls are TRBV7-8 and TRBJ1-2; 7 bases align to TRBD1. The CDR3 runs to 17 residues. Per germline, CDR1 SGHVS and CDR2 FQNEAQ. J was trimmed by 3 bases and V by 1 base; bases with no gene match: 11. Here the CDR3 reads CASSLGSHDRVDYGYTF. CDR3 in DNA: TGTGCCAGCAGCTTAGGGTCCCATGACAGGGTGGACTATGGCTACACCTTC. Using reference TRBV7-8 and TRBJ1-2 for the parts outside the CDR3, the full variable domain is GAGVSQSPRYKVAKRGQDVALRCDPISGHVSLFWYQQALGQGPEFLTYFQNEAQLDKSGLPSDRFFAERPEGSVSTLKIQRTQQEDSAVYLCASSLGSHDRVDYGYTFGSGTRLTVV.

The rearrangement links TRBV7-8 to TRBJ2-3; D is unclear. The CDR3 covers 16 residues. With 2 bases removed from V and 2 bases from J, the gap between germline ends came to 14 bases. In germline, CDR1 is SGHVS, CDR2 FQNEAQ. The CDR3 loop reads CASSLNPGPNTDTQYF. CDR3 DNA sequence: TGTGCCAGCAGCTTAAACCCAGGACCGAACACAGATACGCAGTATTTT.

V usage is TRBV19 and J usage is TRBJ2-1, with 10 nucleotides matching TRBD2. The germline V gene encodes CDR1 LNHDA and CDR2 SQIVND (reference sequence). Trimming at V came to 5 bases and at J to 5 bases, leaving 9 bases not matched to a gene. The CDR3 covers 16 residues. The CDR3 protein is CASSPLTSGDDNEQFF. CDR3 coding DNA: TGTGCCAGTAGTCCTTTAACTAGCGGGGATGACAATGAGCAGTTCTTC. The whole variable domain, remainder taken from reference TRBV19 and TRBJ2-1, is DGGITQSPKYLFRKEGQNVTLSCEQNLNHDAMYWYRQDPGQGLRLIYYSQIVNDFQKGDIAEGYSVSREKKESFPLTVTSAQKNPTAFYLCASSPLTSGDDNEQFFGPGTRLTVL.

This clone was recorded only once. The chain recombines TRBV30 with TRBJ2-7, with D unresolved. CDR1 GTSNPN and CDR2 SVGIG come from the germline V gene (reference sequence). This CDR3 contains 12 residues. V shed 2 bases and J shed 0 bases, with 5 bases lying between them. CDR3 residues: CAWSRSSYEQYF. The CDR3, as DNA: TGTGCCTGGAGTCGTTCCTCCTACGAGCAGTACTTC.

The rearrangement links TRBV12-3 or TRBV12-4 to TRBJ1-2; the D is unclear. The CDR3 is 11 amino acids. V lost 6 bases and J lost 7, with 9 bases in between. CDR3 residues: CASRHSGGYTF. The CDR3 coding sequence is TGTGCCAGCAGACACAGCGGTGGCTACACCTTC.